There are a few counts of the clone carrying this TCR beta chain. Its matching antigen is unknown. This sample stems from a study of beta chain features in type 1 diabetes. The CDR3 runs 13 residues. Germline CDR1 MNHEY, CDR2 SVGAGI. V was shortened by 7 bases and J by 5 bases, with 14 bases between the two germline ends. The study reverse transcribed the entire isolated RNA, so it sequenced expressed TCRB transcripts. TCRdb keeps only in-frame clones here, not all; method: immunoSEQ multiplex PCR. The top ten clones hold roughly 0.015% of a sample with about 340,000 clones, about 13% of them seen once. Isolation of CD4+ naive, central memory, regulatory and stem cell-like memory cells was achieved by sorting via CD45RO/CCR7/CD25/CD127/CD95/CD27. Purities over 98% were achieved in all sorted populations. The study's findings and limits: cDNA-based sequencing might over-represent cells highly expressing TCR. The naive, central memory and Treg TCRB repertoires showed an apparent similarity that was greater among patients than among healthy donors. All four CD4+ subsets from Type 1 diabetes patients carried moderately but significantly shorter TCRB CDR3s.

This clonotype originated in a woman aged 18 to 35 with type 1 diabetes. This sequence joins TRBV6-5 and TRBJ1-1, with D perhaps TRBD1 (6 bases). Sequenced sample: naive CD4+ T cells from blood. The chain's CDR3 is CASTTGWGTEAFF. CDR3 DNA: TGTGCCAGCACTACAGGGTGGGGGACTGAAGCTTTCTTT.